Described below is a single T cell receptor beta chain sequence and its context. Assay: immunoSEQ multiplex PCR; the TCRdb copy retains only in-frame clones and omits some. The sample shows more than 550,000 clones, 80% to 95% of them seen only once. The CDR3 sequence is 15 residues long. From germline, CDR1 is SNHLY and CDR2 FYNNEI. V gave up 1 base and J gave up 0 bases, with 9 bases separating them. The data were taken from a study of shared clonotypes between healthy human individuals. Overall study context: Sampling drew on donors who were two women and three men aged 18 to 49.

The TCR was taken from a man aged 18 to 29 in good health. Some clones in this sample may be carry-over from other donors' samples. The sequenced material came from memory CD8+ T cells from PBMCs. The sample's subset: CD45RO+ cells pooled with CCR7-negative TemRA cells. The rearrangement joins TRBV2 to TRBJ1-1, with D maybe TRBD1 (5 bases). CDR3 loop: CASSEGGIMNTEAFF. In DNA, the CDR3 is TGTGCCAGCAGTGAAGGGGGGATAATGAACACTGAAGCTTTCTTT.